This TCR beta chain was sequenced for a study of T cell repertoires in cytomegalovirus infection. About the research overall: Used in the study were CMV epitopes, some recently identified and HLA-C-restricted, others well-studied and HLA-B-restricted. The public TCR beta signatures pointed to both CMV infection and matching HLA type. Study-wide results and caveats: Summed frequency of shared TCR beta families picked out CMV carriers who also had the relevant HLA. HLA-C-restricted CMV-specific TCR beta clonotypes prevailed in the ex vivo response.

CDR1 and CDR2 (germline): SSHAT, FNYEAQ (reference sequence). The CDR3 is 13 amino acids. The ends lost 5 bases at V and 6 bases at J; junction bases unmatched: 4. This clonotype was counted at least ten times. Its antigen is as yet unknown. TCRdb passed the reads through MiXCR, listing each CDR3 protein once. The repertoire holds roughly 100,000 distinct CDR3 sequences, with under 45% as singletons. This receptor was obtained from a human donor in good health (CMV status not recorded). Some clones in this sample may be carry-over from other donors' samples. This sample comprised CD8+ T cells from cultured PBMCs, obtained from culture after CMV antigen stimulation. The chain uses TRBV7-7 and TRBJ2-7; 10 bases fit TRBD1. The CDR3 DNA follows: TGTGCCAGCAGCATGGACAGGGGGAGCGAGCAGTACTTC. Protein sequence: CASSMDRGSEQYF.